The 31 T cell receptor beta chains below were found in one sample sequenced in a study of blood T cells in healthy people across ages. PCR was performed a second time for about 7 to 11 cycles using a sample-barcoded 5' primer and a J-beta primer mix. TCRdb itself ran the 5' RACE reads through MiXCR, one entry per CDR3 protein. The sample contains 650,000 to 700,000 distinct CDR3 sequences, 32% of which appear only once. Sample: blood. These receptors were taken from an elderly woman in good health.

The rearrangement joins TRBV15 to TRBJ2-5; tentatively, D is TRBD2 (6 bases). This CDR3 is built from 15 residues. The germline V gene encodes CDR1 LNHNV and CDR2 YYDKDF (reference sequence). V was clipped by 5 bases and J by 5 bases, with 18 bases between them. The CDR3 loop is CATSEKRGRRETQYF. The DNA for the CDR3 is TGTGCCACCAGCGAAAAACGGGGGAGAAGGGAGACCCAGTACTTC.

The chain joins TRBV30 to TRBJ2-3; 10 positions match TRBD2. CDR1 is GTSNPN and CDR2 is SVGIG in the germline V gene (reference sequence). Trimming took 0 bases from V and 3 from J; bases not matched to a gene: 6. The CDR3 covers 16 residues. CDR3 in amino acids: CAWSVISGGATDTQYF. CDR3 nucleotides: TGTGCCTGGAGTGTAATAAGCGGGGGGGCGACAGATACGCAGTATTTT.

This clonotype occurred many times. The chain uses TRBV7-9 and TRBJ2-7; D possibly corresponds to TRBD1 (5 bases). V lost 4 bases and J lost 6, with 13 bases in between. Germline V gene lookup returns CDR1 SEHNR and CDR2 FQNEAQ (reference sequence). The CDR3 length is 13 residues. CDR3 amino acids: CASSSRKGVEQYF. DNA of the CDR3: TGTGCCAGCAGCTCCCGCAAAGGGGTCGAGCAGTACTTC.

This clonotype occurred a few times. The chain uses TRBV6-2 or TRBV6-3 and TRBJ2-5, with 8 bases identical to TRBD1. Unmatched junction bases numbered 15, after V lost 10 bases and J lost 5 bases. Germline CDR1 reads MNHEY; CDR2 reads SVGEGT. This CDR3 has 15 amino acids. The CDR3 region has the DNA TGTGCCAACACCTACGGACAGGGCGCGGGGGAGACCCAGTACTTC. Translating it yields CANTYGQGAGETQYF.

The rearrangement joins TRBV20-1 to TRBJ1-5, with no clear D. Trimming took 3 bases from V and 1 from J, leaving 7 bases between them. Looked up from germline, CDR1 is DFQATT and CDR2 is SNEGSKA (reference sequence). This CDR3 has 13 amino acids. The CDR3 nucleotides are TGCAGTGCTAGCTCCCGGAGCAATCAGCCCCAGCATTTT. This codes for CSASSRSNQPQHF.

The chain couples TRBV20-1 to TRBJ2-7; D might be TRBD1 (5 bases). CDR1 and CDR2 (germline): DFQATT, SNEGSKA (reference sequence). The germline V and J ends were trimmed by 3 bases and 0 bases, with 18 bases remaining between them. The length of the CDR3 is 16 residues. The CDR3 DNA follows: TGCAGTGCTAGCCACAGGCTTACACGCGACTCCTACGAGCAGTACTTC. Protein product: CSASHRLTRDSYEQYF.

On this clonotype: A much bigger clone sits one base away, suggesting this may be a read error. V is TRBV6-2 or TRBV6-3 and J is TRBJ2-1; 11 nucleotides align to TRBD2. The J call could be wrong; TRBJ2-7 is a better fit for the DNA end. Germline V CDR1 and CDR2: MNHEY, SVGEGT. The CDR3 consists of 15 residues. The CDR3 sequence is CASRQPGLAAVEQYF. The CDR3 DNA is TGTGCCAGCAGACAACCGGGACTAGCGGCCGTAGAGCAGTACTTC.

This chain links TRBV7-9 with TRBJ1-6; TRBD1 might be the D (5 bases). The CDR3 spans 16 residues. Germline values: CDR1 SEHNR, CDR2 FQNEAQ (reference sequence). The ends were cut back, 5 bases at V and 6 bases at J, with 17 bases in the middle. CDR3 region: CASSLTGALINSPLHF. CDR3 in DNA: TGTGCCAGCAGCCTCACAGGAGCTTTGATTAATTCACCCCTCCACTTT.

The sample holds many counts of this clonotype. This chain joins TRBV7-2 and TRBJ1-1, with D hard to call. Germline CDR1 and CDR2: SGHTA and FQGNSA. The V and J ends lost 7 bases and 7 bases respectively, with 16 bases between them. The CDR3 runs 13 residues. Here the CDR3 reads CASNLIHGSEAFF. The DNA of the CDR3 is TGTGCCAGCAATTTGATCCATGGGAGTGAAGCTTTCTTT.

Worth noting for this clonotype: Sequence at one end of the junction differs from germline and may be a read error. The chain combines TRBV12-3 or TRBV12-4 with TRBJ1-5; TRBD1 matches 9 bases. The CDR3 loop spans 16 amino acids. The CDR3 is CAGSLVTGGLSQPQHF. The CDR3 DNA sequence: TGTGCCGGCAGTTTGGTGACAGGGGGTCTTTCTCAGCCCCAGCATTTT.

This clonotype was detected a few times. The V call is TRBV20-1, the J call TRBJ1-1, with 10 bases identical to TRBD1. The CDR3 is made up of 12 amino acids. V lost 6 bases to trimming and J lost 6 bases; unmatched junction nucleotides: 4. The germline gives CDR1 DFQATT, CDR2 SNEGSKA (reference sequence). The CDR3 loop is CSARQGAAEAFF. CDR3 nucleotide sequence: TGCAGTGCGCGACAGGGGGCCGCTGAAGCTTTCTTT.

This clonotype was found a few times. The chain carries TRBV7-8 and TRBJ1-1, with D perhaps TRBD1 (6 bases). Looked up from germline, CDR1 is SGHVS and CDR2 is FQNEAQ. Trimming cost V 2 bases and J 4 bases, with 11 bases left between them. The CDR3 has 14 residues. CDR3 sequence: CASSLWDTITEAFF. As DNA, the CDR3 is TGTGCCAGCAGCTTATGGGACACGATCACTGAAGCTTTCTTT. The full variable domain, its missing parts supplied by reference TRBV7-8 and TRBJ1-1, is GAGVSQSPRYKVAKRGQDVALRCDPISGHVSLFWYQQALGQGPEFLTYFQNEAQLDKSGLPSDRFFAERPEGSVSTLKIQRTQQEDSAVYLCASSLWDTITEAFFGQGTRLTVV.

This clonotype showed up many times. The CDR3 loop is CSVRTGQETQYF. Here the CDR3 DNA reads TGCAGCGTCCGGACAGGGCAAGAGACCCAGTACTTC. The chain joins TRBV29-1 to TRBJ2-5; TRBD1 aligns across 8 bases. The junction had 2 bases not matched to a gene; V was cut back by 6 bases and J by 2 bases. Germline CDR1 SQVTM, CDR2 ANQGSEA. This CDR3 region has 12 residues.

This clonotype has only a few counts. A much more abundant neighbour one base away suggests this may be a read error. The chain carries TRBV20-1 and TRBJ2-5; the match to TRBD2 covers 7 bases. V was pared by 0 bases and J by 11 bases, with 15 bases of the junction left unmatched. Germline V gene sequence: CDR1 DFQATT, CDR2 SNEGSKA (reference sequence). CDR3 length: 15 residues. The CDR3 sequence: CSARETGGRFDEQYF. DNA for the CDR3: TGCAGTGCTAGAGAAACGGGAGGACGGTTCGATGAGCAGTACTTC.

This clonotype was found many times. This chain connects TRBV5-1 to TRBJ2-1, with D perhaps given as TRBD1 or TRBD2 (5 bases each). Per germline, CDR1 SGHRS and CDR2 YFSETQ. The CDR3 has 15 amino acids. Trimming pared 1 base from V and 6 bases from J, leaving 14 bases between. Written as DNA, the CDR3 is TGCGCCAGCAGCTTGCTCGGGGCAGGAGGCAATGAGCAGTTCTTC. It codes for CASSLLGAGGNEQFF.

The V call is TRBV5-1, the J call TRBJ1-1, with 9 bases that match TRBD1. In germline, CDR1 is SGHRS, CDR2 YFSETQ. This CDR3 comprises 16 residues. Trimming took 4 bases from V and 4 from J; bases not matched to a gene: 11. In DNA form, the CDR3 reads TGCGCCAGCAGCCCCGTTCTGGGACAGGGAAGCACTGAAGCTTTCTTT. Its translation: CASSPVLGQGSTEAFF.

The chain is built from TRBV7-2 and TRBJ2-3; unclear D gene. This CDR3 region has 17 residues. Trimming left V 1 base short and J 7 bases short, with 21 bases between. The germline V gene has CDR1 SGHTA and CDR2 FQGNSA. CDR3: CASSLVTAGGKRNTQYF. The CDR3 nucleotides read TGTGCCAGCAGCTTAGTTACCGCCGGTGGGAAAAGGAATACGCAGTATTTT.

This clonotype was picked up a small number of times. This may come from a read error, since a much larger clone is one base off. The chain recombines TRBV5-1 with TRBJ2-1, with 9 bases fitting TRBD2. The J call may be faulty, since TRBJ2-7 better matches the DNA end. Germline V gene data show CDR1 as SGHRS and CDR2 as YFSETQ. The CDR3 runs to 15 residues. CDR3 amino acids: CASSPERGDYNEQYF. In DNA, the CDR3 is TGCGCCAGCAGCCCGGAGCGGGGGGACTACAATGAGCAGTACTTC.

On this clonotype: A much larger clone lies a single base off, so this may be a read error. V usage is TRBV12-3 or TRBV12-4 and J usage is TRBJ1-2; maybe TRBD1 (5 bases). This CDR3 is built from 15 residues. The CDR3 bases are TGTGCCAACAGTCAGGTGGGGCGACTAAACTATGGCTACACCTTC. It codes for CANSQVGRLNYGYTF.

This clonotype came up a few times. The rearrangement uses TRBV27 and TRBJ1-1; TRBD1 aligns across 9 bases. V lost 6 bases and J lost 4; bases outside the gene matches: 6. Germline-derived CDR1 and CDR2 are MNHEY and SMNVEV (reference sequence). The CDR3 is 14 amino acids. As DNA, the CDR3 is TGTGCCAGCAGGGGGACAGGGCTCTTCACTGAAGCTTTCTTT. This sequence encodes CASRGTGLFTEAFF.

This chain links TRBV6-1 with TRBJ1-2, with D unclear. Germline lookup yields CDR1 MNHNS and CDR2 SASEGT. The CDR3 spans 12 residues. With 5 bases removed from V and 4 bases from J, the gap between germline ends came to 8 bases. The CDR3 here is CASSTRPYGYTF. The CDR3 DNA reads TGTGCCAGCAGTACCAGACCCTATGGCTACACCTTC.

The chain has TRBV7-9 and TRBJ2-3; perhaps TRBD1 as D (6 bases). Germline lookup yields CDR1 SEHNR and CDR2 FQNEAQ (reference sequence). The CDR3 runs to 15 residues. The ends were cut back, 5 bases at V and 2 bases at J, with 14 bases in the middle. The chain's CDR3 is CASSPDRINTDTQYF. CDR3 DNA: TGTGCCAGCAGCCCCGACAGGATAAACACAGATACGCAGTATTTT.

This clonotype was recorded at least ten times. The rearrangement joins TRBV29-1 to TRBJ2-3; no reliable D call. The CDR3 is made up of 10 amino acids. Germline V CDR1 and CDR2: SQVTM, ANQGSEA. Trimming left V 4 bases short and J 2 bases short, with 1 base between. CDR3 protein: CSVATDTQYF. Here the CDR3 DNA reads TGCAGCGTTGCCACAGATACGCAGTATTTT.

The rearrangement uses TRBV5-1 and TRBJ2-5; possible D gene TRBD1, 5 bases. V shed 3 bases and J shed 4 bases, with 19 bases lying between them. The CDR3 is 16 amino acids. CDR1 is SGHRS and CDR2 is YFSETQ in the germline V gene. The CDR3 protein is CASSWNTWSQGETQYF. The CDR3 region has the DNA TGCGCCAGCAGCTGGAACACATGGAGTCAGGGAGAGACCCAGTACTTC.

The CDR3 nucleotides read TGTGCCAGCAGCCTCACTGGGACTAGCGGTTACGAGCAGTACTTC. This encodes CASSLTGTSGYEQYF. The chain has TRBV7-6 and TRBJ2-5, with 11 bases identical to TRBD2. The J call may be mistaken, given a closer DNA end match to TRBJ2-7. The CDR3 spans 15 residues. Germline CDR1 SGHVS, CDR2 FNYEAQ.

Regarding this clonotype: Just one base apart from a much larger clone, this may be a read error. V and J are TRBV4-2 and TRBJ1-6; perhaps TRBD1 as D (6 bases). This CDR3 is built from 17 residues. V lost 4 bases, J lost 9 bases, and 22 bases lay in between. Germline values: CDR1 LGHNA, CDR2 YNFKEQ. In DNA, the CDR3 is TGTGCCAGCAGCCCGGGGGCACTCAGGGGTCTTCCTTCACCCCTCCACTTT. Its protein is CASSPGALRGLPSPLHF.

In nucleotides, the CDR3 is TGCAGCGTTGGGAGTCAGGGAGGTCAGCCCCAGCATTTT. It translates to CSVGSQGGQPQHF. This chain uses TRBV29-1 with TRBJ1-5; TRBD1 might be the D (5 bases). Germline values: CDR1 SQVTM, CDR2 ANQGSEA. This CDR3 is built from 13 residues. With 4 bases removed from V and 6 bases from J, the gap between germline ends came to 13 bases.

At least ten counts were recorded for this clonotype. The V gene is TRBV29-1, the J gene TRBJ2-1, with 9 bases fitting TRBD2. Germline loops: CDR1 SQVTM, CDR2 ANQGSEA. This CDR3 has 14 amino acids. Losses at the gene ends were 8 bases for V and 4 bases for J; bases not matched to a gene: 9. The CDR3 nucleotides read TGCAGCTCAAGCGGGGGGCCTTATTACAATGAGCAGTTCTTC. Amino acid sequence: CSSSGGPYYNEQFF.

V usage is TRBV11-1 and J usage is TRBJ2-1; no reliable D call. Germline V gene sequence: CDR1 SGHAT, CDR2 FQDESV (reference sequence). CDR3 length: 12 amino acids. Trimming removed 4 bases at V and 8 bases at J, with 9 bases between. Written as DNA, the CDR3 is TGTGCCAGCAGCTCTGTTACCGATGAGCAGTTCTTC. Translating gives CASSSVTDEQFF.

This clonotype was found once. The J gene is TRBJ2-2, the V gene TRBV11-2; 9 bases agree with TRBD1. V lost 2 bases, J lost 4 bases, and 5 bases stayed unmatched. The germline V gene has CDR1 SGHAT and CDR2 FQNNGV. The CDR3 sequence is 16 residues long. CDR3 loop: CASSLNWDRATGELFF. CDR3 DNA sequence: TGTGCCAGCAGCTTAAATTGGGACAGGGCCACCGGGGAGCTGTTTTTT.

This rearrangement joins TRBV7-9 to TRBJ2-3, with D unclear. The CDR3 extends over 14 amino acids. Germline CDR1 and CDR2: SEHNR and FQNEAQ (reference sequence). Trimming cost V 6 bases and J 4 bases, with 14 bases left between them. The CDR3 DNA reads TGTGCCAGCAGGCCCTATCCTAAGTCAGATACGCAGTATTTT. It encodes CASRPYPKSDTQYF. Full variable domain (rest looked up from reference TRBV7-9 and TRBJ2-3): DTGVSQNPRHKITKRGQNVTFRCDPISEHNRLYWYRQTLGQGPEFLTYFQNEAQLEKSRLLSDRFSAERPKGSFSTLEIQRTEQGDSAMYLCASRPYPKSDTQYFGPGTRLTVL.